Given below is one T cell receptor (beta chain) in context. Antigen specificity is unknown. Donors were ostensibly healthy at sampling, although undocumented immune exposures were probable. V was pared by 0 bases and J by 4 bases, with 5 bases between. The V gene's germline CDR1 is SGHRS and CDR2 YFSETQ. The length of the CDR3 is 12 residues. This specimen comes from a study of cytomegalovirus exposure and HLA in healthy donors. The PCR used 60 Vbeta and 13 Jbeta primers. TCRdb's copy holds only in-frame clones and misses some; the assay was immunoSEQ multiplex PCR. This repertoire shows approximately 79,000 clones, 78% found once; its top ten account for less than 7%. Study outcomes and limitations: Researchers reportedly found TCR beta sequences accurately predicted most subjects' HLA-A and HLA-B alleles. A later analysis reportedly found fewer N-insertions in an Asian-associated ancestry cluster than the roughly 680-donor mean. A later analysis showed TCR association rates differing by HLA locus, peaking at DRB1 and lowest at HLA-C.

This chain links TRBV5-1 with TRBJ2-7; D gene uncertain. Sequenced input: PBMCs. The receptor's source is a male donor in good health and CMV-seropositive. Here the CDR3 DNA reads TGCGCCAGCAGCTTGGACGGGTACGAGCAGTACTTC. It translates to CASSLDGYEQYF. The entire variable domain, with the rest obtained from reference TRBV5-1 and TRBJ2-7, is as follows: KAGVTQTPRYLIKTRGQQVTLSCSPISGHRSVSWYQQTPGQGLQFLFEYFSETQRNKGNFPGRFSGRQFSNSRSEMNVSTLELGDSALYLCASSLDGYEQYFGPGTRLTVT.